Listed below are T cell receptor beta chains from one sample, sequenced in a study of regulatory T cells in long-lasting Graves disease. TCRdb reprocessed the multiplex PCR reads with MiXCR, giving one entry per CDR3 protein. The repertoire holds roughly 350,000 distinct CDR3 sequences, with around 15% as singletons. These data were likewise used in another study, on T cells in Graves' hyperthyroidism and ophthalmopathy.

The sample consisted of peripheral blood mononuclear cells (PBMCs), taken at new diagnosis, from a patient treated with antithyroid drugs. These receptors were obtained from a woman aged 18 to 35 with Graves disease. Each CDR3 is given with its conserved first and last residue. The D gene is left open where the match is weak. A clone size is listed for some rows: how often the clone was seen (once, few, many), or a class if it is expanded.

clone_size: many
d_call: TRBD1
j_call: TRBJ1-1
cdr3_length: 14
v_call: TRBV5-1
cdr3_aa: CASSGPTGGTEAFF
cdr3_nt: TGCGCCAGCAGCGGACCAACAGGGGGCACTGAAGCTTTCTTT

clone_size: many
d_call: .
j_call: TRBJ2-7
cdr3_length: 17
v_call: TRBV13
cdr3_aa: CASSLGRGSTAPYEQYF
cdr3_nt: TGTGCCAGCAGCTTAGGCCGGGGTAGCACCGCACCCTACGAGCAGTACTTC

clone_size: many
d_call: TRBD2
j_call: TRBJ2-5
cdr3_length: 17
v_call: TRBV5-1
cdr3_aa: CASTSGTSGGSRETQYF
cdr3_nt: TGCGCCAGCACGTCCGGGACTAGCGGGGGATCAAGGGAGACCCAGTACTTC

clone_size: few
d_call: .
j_call: TRBJ2-5
cdr3_length: 20
v_call: TRBV20-1
cdr3_aa: CSARGSPGYRERWPQETQYF
cdr3_nt: TGCAGTGCTAGAGGTTCCCCCGGCTATAGGGAGAGATGGCCCCAAGAGACCCAGTACTTC

clone_size: many
d_call: .
j_call: TRBJ1-2
cdr3_length: 14
v_call: TRBV13
cdr3_aa: CASSLSLLGYGYTF
cdr3_nt: TGTGCCAGCAGTCTGTCACTCCTGGGGTATGGCTACACCTTC

clone_size: many
d_call: .
j_call: TRBJ1-1
cdr3_length: 15
v_call: TRBV11-2
cdr3_aa: CASSLGTYSNTEAFF
cdr3_nt: TGTGCCAGCAGCTTAGGGACATACTCGAACACTGAAGCTTTCTTT

clone_size: many
d_call: .
j_call: TRBJ1-1
cdr3_length: 14
v_call: TRBV20-1
cdr3_aa: CSARGGSGDTEAFF
cdr3_nt: TGCAGTGCTAGGGGGGGGTCGGGCGACACTGAAGCTTTCTTT

clone_size: .
d_call: .
j_call: TRBJ1-1
cdr3_length: 13
v_call: TRBV19
cdr3_aa: CATGAGVNTEAFF
cdr3_nt: TGTGCCACCGGGGCAGGGGTGAACACTGAAGCTTTCTTT

clone_size: many
d_call: .
j_call: TRBJ2-4
cdr3_length: 15
v_call: TRBV20-1
cdr3_aa: CSADGPRGAKNIQYF
cdr3_nt: TGCAGTGCTGACGGTCCTCGGGGAGCCAAAAACATTCAGTACTTC

clone_size: .
d_call: .
j_call: TRBJ2-7
cdr3_length: 13
v_call: TRBV6-5
cdr3_aa: CASSYSGLYEQYF
cdr3_nt: TGTGCCAGCAGTTACTCGGGTCTCTACGAGCAGTACTTC

clone_size: .
d_call: TRBD2
j_call: TRBJ2-1
cdr3_length: 18
v_call: TRBV14
cdr3_aa: CASSQVLGAGDDDNEQFF
cdr3_nt: TGTGCCAGCAGCCAAGTATTAGGAGCGGGAGACGACGACAATGAGCAGTTCTTC

clone_size: few
d_call: .
j_call: TRBJ2-1
cdr3_length: 14
v_call: TRBV10-3
cdr3_aa: CAISEAIPYNEQFF
cdr3_nt: TGTGCCATCAGTGAGGCGATCCCCTACAATGAGCAGTTCTTC

clone_size: many
d_call: TRBD1
j_call: TRBJ2-7
cdr3_length: 15
v_call: TRBV7-6
cdr3_aa: CASSAALGDSREQYF
cdr3_nt: TGTGCCAGCAGCGCAGCTCTGGGGGACAGCCGCGAGCAGTACTTC

clone_size: many
d_call: .
j_call: TRBJ2-1
cdr3_length: 18
v_call: TRBV12-3/TRBV12-4
cdr3_aa: CASNVARQAAPNYNEQFF
cdr3_nt: TGTGCCAGCAACGTCGCCAGACAGGCCGCCCCTAACTACAATGAGCAGTTCTTC

clone_size: many
d_call: TRBD1
j_call: TRBJ1-2
cdr3_length: 16
v_call: TRBV2
cdr3_aa: CASSGFWTGVTYGYTF
cdr3_nt: TGTGCCAGCAGTGGATTTTGGACAGGGGTCACCTATGGCTACACCTTC

clone_size: many
d_call: .
j_call: TRBJ1-2
cdr3_length: 16
v_call: TRBV11-2
cdr3_aa: CASVLRGGGFVGGYTF
cdr3_nt: TGTGCCAGTGTGCTACGTGGGGGGGGTTTTGTTGGCGGCTACACCTTC

clone_size: many
d_call: TRBD2
j_call: TRBJ2-3
cdr3_length: 20
v_call: TRBV24-1
cdr3_aa: CATSDPGGAGERGSTDTQYF
cdr3_nt: TGTGCCACCAGTGACCCCGGCGGAGCGGGGGAGCGCGGGAGCACAGATACGCAGTATTTT

clone_size: many
d_call: .
j_call: TRBJ2-7
cdr3_length: 14
v_call: TRBV5-6
cdr3_aa: CASSLWETAYEQYF
cdr3_nt: TGTGCCAGCAGCTTGTGGGAAACCGCTTACGAGCAGTACTTC

clone_size: .
d_call: .
j_call: TRBJ2-7
cdr3_length: 16
v_call: TRBV6-4
cdr3_aa: CASSDSEGVYSYEQYF
cdr3_nt: TGTGCCAGCAGTGACTCGGAGGGAGTATACTCCTACGAGCAGTACTTC

clone_size: many
d_call: TRBD1
j_call: TRBJ2-1
cdr3_length: 14
v_call: TRBV5-1
cdr3_aa: CASNPPDRGNEQFF
cdr3_nt: TGCGCCAGCAACCCCCCTGACAGGGGCAATGAGCAGTTCTTC

clone_size: many
d_call: TRBD2
j_call: TRBJ2-7
cdr3_length: 16
v_call: TRBV9
cdr3_aa: CASSVGLAGVSHEQYF
cdr3_nt: TGTGCCAGCAGCGTAGGACTAGCGGGGGTTTCCCACGAGCAGTACTTC

clone_size: many
d_call: TRBD1
j_call: TRBJ2-7
cdr3_length: 14
v_call: TRBV30
cdr3_aa: CAWALGQGPLVQYF
cdr3_nt: TGTGCCTGGGCTCTGGGACAGGGTCCCCTAGTGCAGTACTTC

clone_size: few
d_call: .
j_call: TRBJ2-4
cdr3_length: 14
v_call: TRBV27
cdr3_aa: CASSLSLDTNIQYF
cdr3_nt: TGTGCCAGCAGTTTATCGCTCGACACTAACATTCAGTACTTC

clone_size: many
d_call: .
j_call: TRBJ1-4
cdr3_length: 12
v_call: TRBV30
cdr3_aa: CAWGNREGKLFF
cdr3_nt: TGTGCCTGGGGGAACCGGGAGGGAAAACTGTTTTTT

clone_size: many
d_call: .
j_call: TRBJ2-2
cdr3_length: 14
v_call: TRBV28
cdr3_aa: CAGSLLSNTGELFF
cdr3_nt: TGTGCCGGCAGTTTACTATCGAACACCGGGGAGCTGTTTTTT

clone_size: few
d_call: .
j_call: TRBJ2-5
cdr3_length: 14
v_call: TRBV11-2
cdr3_aa: CASSLTSRDETQYF
cdr3_nt: TGTGCCAGCAGCTTAACGAGTAGGGACGAGACCCAGTACTTC

clone_size: many
d_call: .
j_call: TRBJ2-1
cdr3_length: 14
v_call: TRBV6-5
cdr3_aa: CASSYFGDSNEQFF
cdr3_nt: TGTGCCAGCAGTTATTTTGGGGATAGCAATGAGCAGTTCTTC

clone_size: .
d_call: .
j_call: TRBJ2-7
cdr3_length: 13
v_call: TRBV27
cdr3_aa: CAGRIHPSYEQYF
cdr3_nt: TGTGCCGGCAGAATTCATCCTTCCTACGAGCAGTACTTC

clone_size: many
d_call: TRBD1
j_call: TRBJ1-6
cdr3_length: 14
v_call: TRBV7-2
cdr3_aa: CASSLVTGNSPLHF
cdr3_nt: TGTGCCAGCAGCTTAGTGACAGGGAATTCACCCCTCCACTTT

clone_size: .
d_call: TRBD2
j_call: TRBJ2-1
cdr3_length: 17
v_call: TRBV7-9
cdr3_aa: CASSPGAGTSGNNEQFF
cdr3_nt: TGTGCCAGCAGCCCTGGTGCGGGGACTAGCGGAAACAATGAGCAGTTCTTC

clone_size: many
d_call: .
j_call: TRBJ2-2
cdr3_length: 17
v_call: TRBV5-5
cdr3_aa: CASSLAGEWRMSGELFF
cdr3_nt: TGTGCCAGCAGCTTGGCCGGGGAATGGAGAATGAGCGGGGAGCTGTTTTTT

clone_size: few
d_call: TRBD2
j_call: TRBJ2-2
cdr3_length: 17
v_call: TRBV19
cdr3_aa: CASSAGLAGVGTGELFF
cdr3_nt: TGTGCCAGTAGTGCGGGACTAGCGGGAGTCGGCACCGGGGAGCTGTTTTTT

clone_size: few
d_call: .
j_call: TRBJ2-1
cdr3_length: 15
v_call: TRBV12-3/TRBV12-4
cdr3_aa: CASSRQVSSYNEQFF
cdr3_nt: TGTGCCAGCAGTCGCCAGGTGAGCTCCTACAATGAGCAGTTCTTC

clone_size: many
d_call: .
j_call: TRBJ1-2
cdr3_length: 12
v_call: TRBV12-3/TRBV12-4
cdr3_aa: CASSFGGYGYTF
cdr3_nt: TGTGCCAGCAGTTTTGGGGGCTATGGCTACACCTTC

clone_size: many
d_call: .
j_call: TRBJ2-2
cdr3_length: 13
v_call: TRBV12-5
cdr3_aa: CASGQQDTGELFF
cdr3_nt: TGTGCTAGTGGGCAACAAGACACCGGGGAGCTGTTTTTT

clone_size: many
d_call: .
j_call: TRBJ1-3
cdr3_length: 15
v_call: TRBV28
cdr3_aa: CASTSGGFQGNTIYF
cdr3_nt: TGTGCCAGCACCAGCGGGGGGTTTCAAGGAAACACCATATATTTT

clone_size: .
d_call: TRBD1
j_call: TRBJ2-2
cdr3_length: 14
v_call: TRBV25-1
cdr3_aa: CASGLDRAPGELFF
cdr3_nt: TGTGCCAGCGGATTAGACAGGGCCCCCGGGGAGCTGTTTTTT

clone_size: many
d_call: .
j_call: TRBJ2-7
cdr3_length: 15
v_call: TRBV7-9
cdr3_aa: CASSLEGLPFYEQYF
cdr3_nt: TGTGCCAGCAGCTTAGAGGGGCTCCCCTTCTACGAGCAGTACTTC

clone_size: many
d_call: TRBD1
j_call: TRBJ2-1
cdr3_length: 15
v_call: TRBV7-9
cdr3_aa: CASSLTGGWYNEQFF
cdr3_nt: TGTGCCAGCAGCTTGACAGGGGGCTGGTATAATGAGCAGTTCTTC

clone_size: many
d_call: .
j_call: TRBJ1-1
cdr3_length: 14
v_call: TRBV28
cdr3_aa: CASSLVGIRTEAFF
cdr3_nt: TGTGCCAGCAGTTTAGTAGGAATACGCACTGAAGCTTTCTTT

clone_size: few
d_call: .
j_call: TRBJ1-5
cdr3_length: 14
v_call: TRBV28
cdr3_aa: CAGAHRDGRRPQHF
cdr3_nt: TGTGCCGGGGCCCATAGGGACGGCCGCCGGCCCCAGCATTTT

clone_size: few
d_call: .
j_call: TRBJ2-2
cdr3_length: 13
v_call: TRBV14
cdr3_aa: CASSHQSTGELFF
cdr3_nt: TGTGCCAGCAGCCATCAGAGCACCGGGGAGCTGTTTTTT

clone_size: many
d_call: .
j_call: TRBJ2-3
cdr3_length: 13
v_call: TRBV28
cdr3_aa: CASSSGSTDTQYF
cdr3_nt: TGTGCCAGCAGCTCGGGAAGCACAGATACGCAGTATTTT

clone_size: .
d_call: .
j_call: TRBJ1-3
cdr3_length: 15
v_call: TRBV5-1
cdr3_aa: CASSPGTISGNTIYF
cdr3_nt: TGCGCCAGCAGCCCCGGGACAATCTCTGGAAACACCATATATTTT

clone_size: .
d_call: .
j_call: TRBJ1-1
cdr3_length: 13
v_call: TRBV4-1
cdr3_aa: CASSQGGYTEAFF
cdr3_nt: TGCGCCAGCAGCCAAGGAGGGTACACTGAAGCTTTCTTT

clone_size: few
d_call: .
j_call: TRBJ2-5
cdr3_length: 13
v_call: TRBV6-4
cdr3_aa: CASSFSTGETQYF
cdr3_nt: TGTGCCAGCAGTTTTTCGACAGGAGAGACCCAGTACTTC

clone_size: .
d_call: .
j_call: TRBJ1-2
cdr3_length: 20
v_call: TRBV12-5
cdr3_aa: CASGLVLGSSSSPSLHGYTF
cdr3_nt: TGTGCTAGTGGTTTGGTACTGGGCAGCTCATCTTCACCCTCATTACATGGCTACACCTTC

clone_size: many
d_call: .
j_call: TRBJ1-1
cdr3_length: 11
v_call: TRBV29-1
cdr3_aa: CSVTGGTEAFF
cdr3_nt: TGCAGCGTTACAGGAGGGACTGAAGCTTTCTTT

clone_size: .
d_call: .
j_call: TRBJ2-7
cdr3_length: 15
v_call: TRBV9
cdr3_aa: CASSPTNGTSYEQYF
cdr3_nt: TGTGCCAGCAGCCCAACTAACGGGACCTCCTACGAGCAGTACTTC

clone_size: many
d_call: .
j_call: TRBJ1-1
cdr3_length: 12
v_call: TRBV2
cdr3_aa: CASSPGAWEAFF
cdr3_nt: TGTGCCAGCAGTCCCGGGGCGTGGGAAGCTTTCTTT

clone_size: few
d_call: TRBD1
j_call: TRBJ1-5
cdr3_length: 15
v_call: TRBV6-2/TRBV6-3
cdr3_aa: CASSYLTGLGQPQHF
cdr3_nt: TGTGCCAGCAGTTACCTGACAGGGCTGGGGCAGCCCCAGCATTTT

clone_size: .
d_call: .
j_call: TRBJ1-1
cdr3_length: 14
v_call: TRBV30
cdr3_aa: CAWENPTVNTEAFF
cdr3_nt: TGTGCCTGGGAGAATCCGACAGTGAACACTGAAGCTTTCTTT

clone_size: .
d_call: TRBD2
j_call: TRBJ2-1
cdr3_length: 13
v_call: TRBV12-5
cdr3_aa: CASGTGGGGRQFF
cdr3_nt: TGTGCTAGTGGGACTGGTGGCGGGGGGCGGCAGTTCTTC

clone_size: many
d_call: .
j_call: TRBJ2-7
cdr3_length: 15
v_call: TRBV6-2/TRBV6-3
cdr3_aa: CASSYDGTPAYEQYF
cdr3_nt: TGTGCCAGCAGTTACGACGGGACACCAGCCTACGAGCAGTACTTC

clone_size: few
d_call: TRBD2
j_call: TRBJ2-3
cdr3_length: 16
v_call: TRBV5-6
cdr3_aa: CASSLGASGFTDTQYF
cdr3_nt: TGTGCCAGCAGCTTGGGGGCTAGCGGGTTCACAGATACGCAGTATTTT

clone_size: .
d_call: TRBD2
j_call: TRBJ2-3
cdr3_length: 15
v_call: TRBV27
cdr3_aa: CASSQLAGGPDTQYF
cdr3_nt: TGTGCCAGCAGCCAACTAGCGGGGGGCCCAGATACGCAGTATTTT

clone_size: many
d_call: .
j_call: TRBJ2-2
cdr3_length: 13
v_call: TRBV2
cdr3_aa: CASLGRPSGELFF
cdr3_nt: TGTGCCAGCTTGGGTCGCCCGAGTGGGGAGCTGTTTTTT

clone_size: many
d_call: TRBD1
j_call: TRBJ2-5
cdr3_length: 14
v_call: TRBV11-2
cdr3_aa: CASSPDRVVETQYF
cdr3_nt: TGTGCCAGCAGTCCGGACAGGGTAGTTGAGACCCAGTACTTC

clone_size: many
d_call: .
j_call: TRBJ2-7
cdr3_length: 15
v_call: TRBV6-5
cdr3_aa: CASSYSGQGAYEQYF
cdr3_nt: TGTGCCAGCAGTTACTCGGGCCAGGGTGCGTACGAGCAGTACTTC